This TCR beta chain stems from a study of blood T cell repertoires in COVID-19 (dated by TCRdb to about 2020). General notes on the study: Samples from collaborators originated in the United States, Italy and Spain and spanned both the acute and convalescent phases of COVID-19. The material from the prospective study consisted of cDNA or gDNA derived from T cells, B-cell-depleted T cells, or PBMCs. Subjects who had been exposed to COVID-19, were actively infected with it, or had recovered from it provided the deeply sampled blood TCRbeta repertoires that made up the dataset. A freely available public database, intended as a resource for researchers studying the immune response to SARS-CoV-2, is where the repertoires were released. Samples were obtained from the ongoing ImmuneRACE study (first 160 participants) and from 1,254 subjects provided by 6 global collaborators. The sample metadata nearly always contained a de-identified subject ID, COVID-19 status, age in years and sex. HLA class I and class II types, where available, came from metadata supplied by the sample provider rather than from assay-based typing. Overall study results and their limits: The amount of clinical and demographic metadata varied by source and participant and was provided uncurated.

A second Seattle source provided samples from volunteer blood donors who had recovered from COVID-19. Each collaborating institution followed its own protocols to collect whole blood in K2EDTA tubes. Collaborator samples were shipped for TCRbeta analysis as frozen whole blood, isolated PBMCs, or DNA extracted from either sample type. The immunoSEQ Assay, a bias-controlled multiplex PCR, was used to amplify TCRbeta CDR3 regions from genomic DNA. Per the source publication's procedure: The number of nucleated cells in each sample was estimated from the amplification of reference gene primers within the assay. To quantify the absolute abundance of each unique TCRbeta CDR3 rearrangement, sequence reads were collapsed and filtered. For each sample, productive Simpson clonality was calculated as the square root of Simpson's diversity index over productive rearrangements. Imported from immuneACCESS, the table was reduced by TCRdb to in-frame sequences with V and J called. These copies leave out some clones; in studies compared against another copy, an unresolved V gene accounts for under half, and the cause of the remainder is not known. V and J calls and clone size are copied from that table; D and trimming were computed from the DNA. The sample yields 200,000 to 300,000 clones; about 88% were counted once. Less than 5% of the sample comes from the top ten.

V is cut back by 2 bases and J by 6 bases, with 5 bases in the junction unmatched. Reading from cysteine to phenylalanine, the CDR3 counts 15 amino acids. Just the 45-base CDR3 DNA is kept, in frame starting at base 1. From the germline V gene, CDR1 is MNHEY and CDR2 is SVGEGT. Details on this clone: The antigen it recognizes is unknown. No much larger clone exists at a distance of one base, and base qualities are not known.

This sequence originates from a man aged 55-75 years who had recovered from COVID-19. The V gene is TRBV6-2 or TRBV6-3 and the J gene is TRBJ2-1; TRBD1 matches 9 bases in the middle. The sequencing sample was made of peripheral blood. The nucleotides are TGTGCCAGCAGTTACATCCGGGACAGGGTCAATGAGCAGTTCTTC. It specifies CASSYIRDRVNEQFF.